This TCR beta chain was identified in a study of shared clonotypes between healthy human individuals. The method was immunoSEQ multiplex PCR; TCRdb's version includes in-frame clones alone and lacks a portion of them. Of over 2 million clones listed, under 95% are singletons. Source material: naive CD4+ T cells from PBMCs. Subset given: CD45RA+ positively selected. The source of this sequence is a man aged 18 to 35 in good health. Some clones in this sample may be carry-over from other donors' samples.

CDR3 amino acids: CASSSTGQVFTGELFF. Written as DNA, the CDR3 is TGCGCCAGCAGCTCGACGGGACAGGTTTTCACCGGGGAGCTGTTTTTT. The gene calls are TRBV5-1 and TRBJ2-2; TRBD1 matches at 8 bases. The CDR3 extends over 16 amino acids. Germline lookup yields CDR1 SGHRS and CDR2 YFSETQ. With V trimmed by 3 bases and J by 4 bases, 8 bases remained unmatched. Together with reference TRBV5-1 and TRBJ2-2, the CDR3 gives the full variable domain: KAGVTQTPRYLIKTRGQQVTLSCSPISGHRSVSWYQQTPGQGLQFLFEYFSETQRNKGNFPGRFSGRQFSNSRSEMNVSTLELGDSALYLCASSSTGQVFTGELFFGEGSRLTVL.